The source of this T cell receptor (beta chain) is a study of OX40 agonist ivuxolimab in advanced cancers. The V gene's germline CDR1 is SEHNR and CDR2 FQNEAQ (reference sequence). The length of the CDR3 is 16 residues. V lost 4 bases to trimming and J lost 3 bases, with 17 bases between them. Data came from immunoSEQ multiplex PCR; TCRdb stores just in-frame clones and leaves some out. The table lists about 46,000 clones, about 88% of them singletons. The receptor was derived from an adult with an advanced solid tumor such as melanoma, head and neck, liver or kidney cancer. Sequenced here: CD4+ or CD8+ T cells sorted from blood, sampled in a trial of the OX40 agonist ivuxolimab. V gene TRBV7-9 combines with J gene TRBJ2-3; TRBD2 might be the D (7 bases). CDR3 protein: CASSSNRGGQTDTQYF. CDR3 coding DNA: TGTGCCAGCAGCTCTAATCGCGGGGGCCAAACAGATACGCAGTATTTT.